This entry lists 8 T cell receptor beta chains sequenced from one sample in a study of T cell changes during pregnancy in multiple sclerosis (dated by TCRdb to the late 2010s). The method behind the library was the immunoSEQ multiplex PCR assay. TCRdb retrieved this table from immuneACCESS and kept in-frame rearrangements only. Not all clones are present; in checked studies, unresolved V genes account for under half, and no reason is known for the remainder. In this sample the table shows approximately 100,000 clones, 92% of which occur a single time. The ten largest clones take up approximately 2.4% of the sample. The sample here was peripheral blood, taken after pregnancy. Receptors originate from a female donor in good health, enrolled as a control in a pregnancy study.

The chain uses TRBV7-3 and TRBJ1-5; TRBD1 aligns across 7 bases. The CDR3 contains 16 residues. V lost 4 bases and J lost 6; bases outside the gene matches: 12. Germline CDR1 reads SGHTA; CDR2 reads FQGTGA. The CDR3 DNA reads TGTGCCAGCAGCTCACCCCGTGGGCCAGGGGGTCAGCCCCAGCATTTT. Its translation: CASSSPRGPGGQPQHF.

DNA for the CDR3: TGTGCCAGCAGTGACCAGGGCAGCGGGGAGCTGTTTTTT. Amino acids: CASSDQGSGELFF. The V gene is TRBV6-1, the J gene TRBJ2-2; D perhaps matches TRBD1 (5 bases). This CDR3 has 13 amino acids. The germline V gene has CDR1 MNHNS and CDR2 SASEGT. V lost 3 bases and J 7 bases, leaving 9 bases between the germline ends.

The chain recombines TRBV7-9 with TRBJ2-1; a possible D gene is TRBD2 (5 bases). Germline V gene lookup returns CDR1 SEHNR and CDR2 FQNEAQ (reference sequence). The CDR3 covers 15 residues. Trimming pared 7 bases from V and 0 bases from J, leaving 13 bases between. The CDR3 region has the DNA TGTGCCAGCACCAGGACTTCCGGCTCCTACAATGAGCAGTTCTTC. Translation gives CASTRTSGSYNEQFF.

The V gene is TRBV5-5, the J gene TRBJ2-7; unclear D gene. V was pared by 4 bases and J by 3 bases, with 5 bases between. The CDR3 totals 11 residues. Germline loops: CDR1 SGHKS, CDR2 YYEKEE (reference sequence). The CDR3 nucleotides are TGTGCCAGCAGCCTCTACTACGAGCAGTACTTC. This codes for CASSLYYEQYF.

This chain uses TRBV27 with TRBJ1-6; 7 nucleotides align to TRBD1. The CDR3 contains 14 residues. CDR1 and CDR2 (germline): MNHEY, SMNVEV (reference sequence). Trimming took 7 bases from V and 7 from J; bases not matched to a gene: 7. This chain's CDR3 is CASTDRKRNSPLHF. The CDR3 DNA sequence: TGTGCCAGCACGGACAGGAAAAGGAATTCACCCCTCCACTTT.

Here the CDR3 reads CASSAVRNTEAFF. The CDR3, as DNA: TGTGCCAGCAGCGCCGTTAGGAACACTGAAGCTTTCTTT. The rearrangement joins TRBV9 to TRBJ1-1; D is undetermined. The CDR3 is 13 amino acids. The germline CDR1 and CDR2 sequences are SGDLS and YYNGEE. With 3 bases removed from V and 1 base from J, the gap between germline ends came to 7 bases.

This chain links TRBV6-1 with TRBJ1-5; perhaps TRBD1 as D (6 bases). CDR1 is MNHNS and CDR2 is SASEGT in the germline V gene. This CDR3 is built from 14 residues. V shed 7 bases and J shed 4 bases, with 14 bases lying between them. The CDR3 sequence is CASTGTGLNQPQHF. The CDR3 region has the DNA TGTGCCAGCACTGGTACAGGGCTGAATCAGCCCCAGCATTTT.

This chain connects TRBV15 to TRBJ1-4; TRBD1 aligns across 8 bases. The V and J ends lost 0 bases and 6 bases, in that order; junction bases with no gene match: 6. CDR1 is LNHNV and CDR2 is YYDKDF in the germline V gene (reference sequence). CDR3 length equals 16 residues. CDR3 sequence reads: CATSRDIHRGDEKLFF. In DNA, the CDR3 is TGTGCCACCAGCAGAGATATCCACAGGGGGGATGAAAAACTGTTTTTT.